Listed below are T cell receptor beta chains from one sample, sequenced in a study of cytomegalovirus exposure and HLA in healthy donors. Here immunoSEQ multiplex PCR was the method, and the copy in TCRdb shows in-frame clones only, minus some. The top ten hold approximately 5% of the sample, which has 95,000 to 120,000 clones, about 80% seen once. The sample consisted of PBMCs. These receptors all stem from a woman in her 30s in good health and CMV-seropositive. The CDR3 runs from the conserved cysteine through the conserved F or W. The D gene is left open where the match is weak. A row's size may be missing; if present it is once, few, many or a size class.

>NA|TRBJ1-1|18|TRBV19|NA
CASSIQERGLRGDTEAFF
TGTGCCAGTAGTATACAGGAAAGGGGCCTCCGGGGGGACACTGAAGCTTTCTTT
>NA|TRBJ2-7|14|TRBV11-3|NA
CASSIGRLSYEQYF
TGTGCCAGCAGCATCGGCAGACTCTCATACGAGCAGTACTTC
>TRBD2|TRBJ2-5|14|TRBV5-1|NA
CASSFGGGEETQYF
TGCGCCAGCAGCTTCGGGGGAGGGGAAGAGACCCAGTACTTC
>TRBD1|TRBJ2-7|14|TRBV11-2|NA
CASSSGTESYEQYF
TGTGCCAGCAGCTCCGGGACAGAGTCCTACGAGCAGTACTTC
>NA|TRBJ2-5|13|TRBV5-1|NA
CASSLGVQETQYF
TGCGCCAGCAGCTTAGGAGTCCAAGAGACCCAGTACTTC
>NA|TRBJ1-1|14|TRBV2|few
CASSVGGTDTEAFF
TGTGCCAGCAGTGTCGGGGGGACGGACACTGAAGCTTTCTTT
>TRBD2|TRBJ2-5|16|TRBV7-6|NA
CASSLNPSGVQETQYF
TGTGCCAGCAGCTTAAATCCTAGCGGGGTTCAAGAGACCCAGTACTTC
>NA|TRBJ2-3|12|TRBV19|once
CASSESTDTQYF
TGTGCCAGCAGCGAATCCACAGATACGCAGTATTTT
>TRBD2|TRBJ2-3|14|TRBV19|NA
CASQASGSTDTQYF
TGTGCCAGTCAGGCTAGCGGGAGCACAGATACGCAGTATTTT
>NA|TRBJ1-2|14|TRBV7-2|NA
CASRQRGDTYGYTF
TGTGCCAGCAGACAACGGGGGGACACCTATGGCTACACCTTC
>NA|TRBJ1-3|15|TRBV5-6|NA
CASSSDTRSGNTIYF
TGTGCCAGCAGCTCCGACACCCGCTCTGGAAACACCATATATTTT
>NA|TRBJ1-3|13|TRBV2|NA
CASSEQAGNTIYF
TGTGCCAGCAGTGAACAGGCTGGAAACACCATATATTTT
>NA|TRBJ1-1|16|TRBV4-1|few
CASSQDGAGRYTEAFF
TGCGCCAGCAGCCAAGATGGGGCTGGGCGGTACACTGAAGCTTTCTTT
>TRBD2|TRBJ2-2|14|TRBV5-6|NA
CASSLRGGTGELFF
TGTGCCAGCAGCTTGCGGGGGGGCACCGGGGAGCTGTTTTTT
>TRBD1|TRBJ1-1|14|TRBV11-2|NA
CASSLGQGVTEAFF
TGTGCCAGCAGCTTGGGACAGGGAGTGACTGAAGCTTTCTTT
>NA|TRBJ1-5|16|TRBV7-8|few
CASSPVLGGGNQPQHF
TGTGCCAGCAGCCCCGTATTGGGAGGCGGCAATCAGCCCCAGCATTTT
>TRBD1|TRBJ1-2|18|TRBV25-1|NA
CASSELDPPSQGNYGYTF
TGTGCCAGCAGTGAATTAGACCCCCCTTCACAGGGGAACTATGGCTACACCTTC
>TRBD2|TRBJ2-1|14|TRBV2|NA
CAGRGLAGEGEQFF
TGTGCCGGGCGGGGACTAGCGGGAGAAGGAGAGCAGTTCTTC
>NA|TRBJ2-7|13|TRBV6-1|NA
CAAAPVSSYEQYF
TGTGCCGCCGCGCCGGTAAGCTCCTACGAGCAGTACTTC
>TRBD1|TRBJ2-1|17|TRBV7-8|NA
CASSQGVWTGTANEQFF
TGTGCCAGCAGCCAAGGAGTCTGGACAGGGACAGCGAATGAGCAGTTCTTC
>NA|TRBJ2-5|13|TRBV12-5|NA
CASGAGSEETQYF
TGTGCTAGTGGCGCGGGATCGGAGGAGACCCAGTACTTC
>NA|TRBJ2-7|11|TRBV2|few
CATLTEYEQYF
TGTGCCACCTTGACGGAGTACGAGCAGTACTTC
>TRBD1|TRBJ1-1|14|TRBV11-2|NA
CASRRGQGNTEAFF
TGTGCCAGCAGACGAGGACAGGGGAACACTGAAGCTTTCTTT
>NA|TRBJ2-1|16|TRBV19|NA
CASSVWDTSYYNEQFF
TGTGCCAGTAGTGTCTGGGACACCAGTTACTACAATGAGCAGTTCTTC
>NA|TRBJ1-2|13|TRBV25-1|once
CASSDFDSYGYTF
TGTGCCAGCAGTGATTTCGACAGCTATGGCTACACCTTC
>TRBD1|TRBJ2-3|15|TRBV7-3|once
CASSPGTGSTDTQYF
TGTGCCAGCAGCCCGGGGACAGGGAGCACAGATACGCAGTATTTT
>NA|TRBJ2-5|13|TRBV5-1|few
CASSARSEETQYF
TGCGCCAGCAGCGCCCGTAGCGAAGAGACCCAGTACTTC
>NA|TRBJ1-6|14|TRBV7-3|NA
CASSLGQLNSPLHF
TGTGCCAGCAGCTTAGGACAGCTTAATTCACCCCTCCACTTT
>NA|TRBJ2-7|16|TRBV7-7|NA
CASSPVEDGRSYEQYF
TGTGCTAGCAGTCCTGTCGAGGATGGTCGCTCCTACGAGCAGTACTTC
>TRBD2|TRBJ2-7|17|TRBV16|once
CASSPPGLAGATYEQYF
TGTGCCAGCAGCCCCCCGGGACTAGCGGGGGCTACCTACGAGCAGTACTTC
>NA|TRBJ2-7|14|TRBV19|NA
CASSMAEQEYEQYF
TGTGCCAGTAGTATGGCCGAACAGGAGTACGAGCAGTACTTC
>NA|TRBJ1-1|16|TRBV6-6|NA
CASPTGDSLSWTEAFF
TGTGCCAGCCCTACGGGAGACAGTTTGTCGTGGACTGAAGCTTTCTTT
>NA|TRBJ1-1|15|TRBV7-9|NA
CASSSTDRLIIPAFF
TGTGCCAGCAGCTCGACTGACAGGCTCATCATTCCGGCTTTCTTT
>NA|TRBJ2-7|14|TRBV7-2|NA
CASSLGGSSRGQYF
TGTGCCAGCAGCTTAGGAGGGTCGTCAAGAGGGCAGTACTTC
>TRBD1|TRBJ1-2|14|TRBV6-5|once
CASRPFRGNYGYTF
TGTGCCAGCAGACCCTTCAGGGGGAACTATGGCTACACCTTC
>TRBD1|TRBJ1-1|15|TRBV28|NA
CASRFPLTGTTEAFF
TGTGCCAGCAGGTTTCCCCTGACAGGGACGACTGAAGCTTTCTTT
>NA|TRBJ2-5|14|TRBV25-1|NA
CASSESGQQETQYF
TGTGCCAGCAGTGAATCGGGACAACAAGAGACCCAGTACTTC